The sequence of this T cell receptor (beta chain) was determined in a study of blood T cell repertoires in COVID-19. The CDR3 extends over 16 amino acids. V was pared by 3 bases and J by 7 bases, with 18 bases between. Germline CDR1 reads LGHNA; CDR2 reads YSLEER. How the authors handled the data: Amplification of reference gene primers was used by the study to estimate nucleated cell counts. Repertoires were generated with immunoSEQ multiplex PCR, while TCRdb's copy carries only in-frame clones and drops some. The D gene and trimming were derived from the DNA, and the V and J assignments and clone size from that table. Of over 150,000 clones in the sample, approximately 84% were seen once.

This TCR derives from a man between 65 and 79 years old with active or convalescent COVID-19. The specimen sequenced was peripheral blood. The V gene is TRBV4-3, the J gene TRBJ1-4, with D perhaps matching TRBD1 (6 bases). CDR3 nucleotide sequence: TGCGCCAGCAGCCAGACGGCAGGGGTGGTGGCTGAAAAACTGTTTTTT. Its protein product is CASSQTAGVVAEKLFF.